A single sample is the source of the 8 T cell receptor beta chains below, sequenced in a study of blood T cell repertoires in COVID-19. Only in-frame clones appear in the TCRdb table, and some are missing; sequencing was by immunoSEQ multiplex PCR. The sample contains 95,000 to 110,000 clones, more than 80% of which appear only once. Sequenced input: peripheral blood. The receptor source for this set is a man aged 35-49 years with active or convalescent COVID-19.

V is TRBV24-1 and J is TRBJ1-2; TRBD1 matches 9 bases. CDR3 length: 18 amino acids. CDR1 KGHDR and CDR2 SFDVKD come from the germline V gene. The trim removed 4 bases at V and 3 bases at J, leaving 14 bases unmatched. The CDR3: CATSESPGQGEYHYGYTF. The CDR3 nucleotides are TGTGCCACCAGTGAATCTCCGGGACAGGGCGAATATCACTATGGCTACACCTTC.

The J gene is TRBJ2-7, the V gene TRBV25-1; 7 bases are shared with TRBD2. Trimming at V came to 8 bases and at J to 7 bases, leaving 11 bases not matched to a gene. Germline V gives CDR1 MGHDK, CDR2 SYGVNS. The CDR3 loop spans 13 amino acids. CDR3 residues: CASWGLLVGEQYF. The CDR3 DNA is TGTGCCAGCTGGGGACTACTTGTGGGGGAGCAGTACTTC.

The rearrangement uses TRBV6-5 and TRBJ2-7, with D uncertain. The CDR3 covers 11 residues. Trimming shortened V by 4 bases and J by 3 bases, and 4 bases separated the two germline ends. Looked up from germline, CDR1 is MNHEY and CDR2 is SVGAGI. The CDR3 here is CASSSNYEQYF. CDR3 DNA: TGTGCCAGCAGTTCAAACTACGAGCAGTACTTC.

The chain recombines TRBV4-3 with TRBJ1-6, with unresolved D. Germline V gene sequence: CDR1 LGHNA, CDR2 YSLEER. V lost 1 base, J lost 6 bases, and 10 bases lay in between. The CDR3 has 15 residues. The CDR3 is CASSQAFQANSPLHF. In DNA form, the CDR3 reads TGCGCCAGCAGCCAAGCATTTCAGGCTAATTCACCCCTCCACTTT.

In DNA form, the CDR3 reads TGTGCCAGCAGCGTATCGTCAGACACAGATACGCAGTATTTT. Protein product: CASSVSSDTDTQYF. This chain joins TRBV9 and TRBJ2-3; D gene unclear. The germline V gene encodes CDR1 SGDLS and CDR2 YYNGEE. V lost 1 base, J lost 2 bases, and 8 bases lay in between. The CDR3 spans 14 residues.

The chain links TRBV28 to TRBJ2-7, with 7 bases lining up with TRBD1. The V gene's germline CDR1 is MDHEN and CDR2 SYDVKM. V lost 6 bases to trimming and J lost 2 bases; unmatched junction nucleotides: 7. CDR3 length equals 14 residues. CDR3: CASSRTGITYEQYF. DNA of the CDR3: TGTGCCAGCAGCCGGACAGGTATCACCTACGAGCAGTACTTC.

V and J are TRBV18 and TRBJ1-5; D might be TRBD1 (5 bases). Germline V gene data show CDR1 as KGHSH and CDR2 as LQKENI. The CDR3 sequence is 17 residues long. The V end was cut by 0 bases, the J end by 2 bases, with 14 bases between. CDR3 residues: CASSPPSGGWGNQPQHF. The DNA of the CDR3 is TGTGCCAGCTCACCACCCTCGGGGGGGTGGGGCAATCAGCCCCAGCATTTT.

This chain connects TRBV30 to TRBJ1-6; D call uncertain. CDR3 length: 15 residues. Trimming removed 2 bases at V and 0 bases at J, with 8 bases between. Germline assignment: CDR1 GTSNPN and CDR2 SVGIG (reference sequence). CDR3 sequence: CAWSIASSYNSPLHF. In DNA form, the CDR3 reads TGTGCCTGGAGTATAGCGAGCTCCTATAATTCACCCCTCCACTTT.